This T cell receptor beta chain comes out of a study of T cells in Graves' hyperthyroidism and ophthalmopathy. Losses at the gene ends were 2 bases for V and 1 base for J; bases not matched to a gene: 7. The V gene's germline CDR1 is ENHRY and CDR2 SYGVKD. This CDR3 has 16 residues. Overall study results and limits: From stable hyperthyroidism, ophthalmopathy was set apart by a 13 V-J model.

Points on this clonotype: Its antigen is not known.

From RNA transcripts, TCR beta CDR3 regions were amplified. The TCR CDR3 was amplified in a first-round RT-PCR using the HTBI primer set. TCRdb independently ran MiXCR on the multiplex PCR reads; one entry per CDR3 protein. The sample has more than 300,000 distinct CDR3 sequences, around 18% seen once. Diagnosis relied on clinical symptoms, serum thyroxine and TRAb, thyroid ultrasound and orbital computed tomography. It was 8 to 10 ml of fresh peripheral blood that supplied the PBMCs. The sequencing sample was made of blood. This sequence joins TRBV10-3 and TRBJ1-2; TRBD1 aligns across 7 bases. This sequence was found in a young man with Graves' ophthalmopathy. The CDR3 loop reads CAISEAPGQSNYGYTF. CDR3 nucleotides: TGTGCCATCAGTGAGGCCCCGGGACAGAGTAACTATGGCTACACCTTC.